This TCR beta chain appears in the sequencing data of a study of identical twins. Template switching introduced a universal primer site, and the cDNA bore unique molecular identifiers. TCRdb reprocessed the 5' RACE reads via MiXCR and lists one record per CDR3 protein. The sample has about 530,000 distinct CDR3 sequences, about 16% seen once. Only a few counts were recorded for this clonotype. V trimming: 6 bases; J trimming: 9 bases; junction bases outside the gene matches: 10. The CDR3 has 16 residues. CDR1 is MDHEN, CDR2 SYDVKM, per germline. These same records also appear under a second study, on yellow fever vaccine responses in identical twins.

The TCR originated in a woman aged 18-29 years in good health. The chain links TRBV28 to TRBJ2-1, with 14 bases identical to TRBD2. The specimen was CD4+ T cells sorted from blood. The CDR3 region is CASRRPGLAGVSEQFF. The CDR3 DNA reads TGTGCCAGCAGGAGACCGGGACTAGCGGGAGTTAGTGAGCAGTTCTTC. Drawing the rest from reference TRBV28 and TRBJ2-1, the complete variable domain is DVKVTQSSRYLVKRTGEKVFLECVQDMDHENMFWYRQDPGLGLRLIYFSYDVKMKEKGDIPEGYSVSREKKERFSLILESASTNQTSMYLCASRRPGLAGVSEQFFGPGTRLTVL.